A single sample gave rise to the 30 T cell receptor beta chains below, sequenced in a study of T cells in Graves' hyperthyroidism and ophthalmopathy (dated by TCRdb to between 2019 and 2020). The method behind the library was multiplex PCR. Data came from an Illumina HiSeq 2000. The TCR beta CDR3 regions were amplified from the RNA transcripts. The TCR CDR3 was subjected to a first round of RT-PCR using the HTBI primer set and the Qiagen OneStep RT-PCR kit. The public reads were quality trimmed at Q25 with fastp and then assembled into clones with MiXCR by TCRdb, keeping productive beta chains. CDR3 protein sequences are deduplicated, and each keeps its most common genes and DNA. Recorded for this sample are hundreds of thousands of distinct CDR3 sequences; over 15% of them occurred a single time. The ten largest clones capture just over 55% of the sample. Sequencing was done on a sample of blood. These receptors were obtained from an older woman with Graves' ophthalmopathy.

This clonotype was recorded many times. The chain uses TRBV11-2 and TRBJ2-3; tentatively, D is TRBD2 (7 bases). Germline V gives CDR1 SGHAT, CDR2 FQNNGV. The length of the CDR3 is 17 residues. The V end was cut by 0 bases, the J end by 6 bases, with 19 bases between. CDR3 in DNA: TGTGCCAGCAGCTTAGATCCCTGGGGGGGGGCCAGGGATACGCAGTATTTT. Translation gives CASSLDPWGGARDTQYF.

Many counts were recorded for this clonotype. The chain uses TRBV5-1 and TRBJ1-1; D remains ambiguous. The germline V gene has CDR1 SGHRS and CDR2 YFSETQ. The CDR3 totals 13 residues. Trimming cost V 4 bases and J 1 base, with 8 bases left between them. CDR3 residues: CASSRAPNTEAFF. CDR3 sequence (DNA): TGCGCCAGCAGCCGTGCACCGAACACTGAAGCTTTCTTT.

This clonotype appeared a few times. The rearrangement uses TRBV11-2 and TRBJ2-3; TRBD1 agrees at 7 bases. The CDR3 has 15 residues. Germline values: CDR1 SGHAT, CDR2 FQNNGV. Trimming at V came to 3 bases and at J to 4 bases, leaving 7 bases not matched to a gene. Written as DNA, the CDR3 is TGTGCCAGCAGCTTTTTAAAGAGGGGGCCAGATACGCAGTATTTT. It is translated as CASSFLKRGPDTQYF.

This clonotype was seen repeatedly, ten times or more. As DNA, the CDR3 is TGTGCCAGCTCGGGGGGAATGAACACTGAAGCTTTCTTT. Translation: CASSGGMNTEAFF. The chain recombines TRBV18 with TRBJ1-1; tentatively, D is TRBD1 (5 bases). The germline V gene has CDR1 KGHSH and CDR2 LQKENI. V was shortened by 6 bases and J by 0 bases, with 8 bases between the two germline ends. The CDR3 is 13 amino acids.

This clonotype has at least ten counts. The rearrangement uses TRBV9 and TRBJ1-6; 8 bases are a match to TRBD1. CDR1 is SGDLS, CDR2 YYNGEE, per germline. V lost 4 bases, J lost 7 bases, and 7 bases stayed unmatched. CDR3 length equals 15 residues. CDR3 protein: CASSPGAGGNSPLHF. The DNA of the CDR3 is TGTGCCAGCAGCCCAGGTGCAGGGGGCAATTCACCCCTCCACTTT.

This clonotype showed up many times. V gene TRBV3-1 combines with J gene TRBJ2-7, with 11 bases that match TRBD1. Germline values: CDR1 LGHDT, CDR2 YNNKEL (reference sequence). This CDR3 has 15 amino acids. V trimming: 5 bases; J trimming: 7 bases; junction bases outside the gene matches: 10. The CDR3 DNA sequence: TGTGCCAGCAGCGTGGGCGGGACAGGGGGAGAAGAGCAGTACTTC. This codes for CASSVGGTGGEEQYF.

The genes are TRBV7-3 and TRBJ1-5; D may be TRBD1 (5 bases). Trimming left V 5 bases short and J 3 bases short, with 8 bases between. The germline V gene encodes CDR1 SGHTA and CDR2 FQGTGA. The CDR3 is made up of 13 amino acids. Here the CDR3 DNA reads TGTGCCAGCAGCCCACAGGTCAATCAGCCCCAGCATTTT. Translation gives CASSPQVNQPQHF.

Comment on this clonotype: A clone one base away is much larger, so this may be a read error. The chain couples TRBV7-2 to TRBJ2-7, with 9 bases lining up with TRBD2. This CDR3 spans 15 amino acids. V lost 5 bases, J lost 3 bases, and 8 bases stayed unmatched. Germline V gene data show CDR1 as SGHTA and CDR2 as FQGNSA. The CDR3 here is CASSPGPAGGYEQYF. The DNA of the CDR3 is TGTGCCAGCAGCCCGGGACCAGCGGGGGGCTACGAGCAGTACTTC.

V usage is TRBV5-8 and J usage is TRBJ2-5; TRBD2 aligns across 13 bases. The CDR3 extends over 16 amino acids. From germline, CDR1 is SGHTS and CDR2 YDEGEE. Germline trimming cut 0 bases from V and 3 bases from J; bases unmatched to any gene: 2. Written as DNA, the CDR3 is TGTGCCAGCAGCTTGGCCGGGACTAGCGGGAAAGAGACCCAGTACTTC. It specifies CASSLAGTSGKETQYF.

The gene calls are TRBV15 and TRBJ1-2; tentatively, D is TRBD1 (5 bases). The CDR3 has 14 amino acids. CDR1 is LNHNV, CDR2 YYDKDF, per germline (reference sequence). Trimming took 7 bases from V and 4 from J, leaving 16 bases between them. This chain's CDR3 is CATTAGGSSYGYTF. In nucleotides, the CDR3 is TGTGCCACCACCGCGGGGGGGAGTAGCTATGGCTACACCTTC.

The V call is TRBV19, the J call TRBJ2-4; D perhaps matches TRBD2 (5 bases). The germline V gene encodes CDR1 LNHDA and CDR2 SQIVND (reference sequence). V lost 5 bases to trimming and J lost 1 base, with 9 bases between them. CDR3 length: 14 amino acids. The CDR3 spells CASSDRGAKNIQYF. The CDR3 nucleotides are TGTGCCAGTAGTGATCGGGGTGCCAAAAACATTCAGTACTTC.

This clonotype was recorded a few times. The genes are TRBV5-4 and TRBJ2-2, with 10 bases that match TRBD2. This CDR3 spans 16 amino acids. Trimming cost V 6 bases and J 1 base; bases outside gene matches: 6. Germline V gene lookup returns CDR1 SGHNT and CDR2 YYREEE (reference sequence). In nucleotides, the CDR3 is TGTGCCAGCAACCGTAGACTAGCGGGGAACACCGGGGAGCTGTTTTTT. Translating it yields CASNRRLAGNTGELFF. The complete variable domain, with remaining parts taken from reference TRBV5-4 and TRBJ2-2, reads ETGVTQSPTHLIKTRGQQVTLRCSSQSGHNTVSWYQQALGQGPQFIFQYYREEENGRGNFPPRFSGLQFPNYSSELNVNALELDDSALYLCASNRRLAGNTGELFFGEGSRLTVL.

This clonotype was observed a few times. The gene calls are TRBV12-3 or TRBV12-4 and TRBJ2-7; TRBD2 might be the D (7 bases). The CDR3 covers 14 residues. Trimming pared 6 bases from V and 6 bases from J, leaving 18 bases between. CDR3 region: CASSPTGGWSEQYF. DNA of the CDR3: TGTGCCAGCAGCCCTACGGGGGGCTGGTCCGAGCAGTACTTC.

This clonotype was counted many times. In DNA, the CDR3 is TGTGCCAGCAGCCCGGGACTAGCGGCCTACGAGCAGTACTTC. Its translation is CASSPGLAAYEQYF. The genes are TRBV3-1 and TRBJ2-7, with TRBD2 matching 11 bases. From germline, CDR1 is LGHDT and CDR2 YNNKEL (reference sequence). The length of the CDR3 is 14 residues. The V and J ends lost 4 bases and 2 bases, in that order; junction bases with no gene match: 1.

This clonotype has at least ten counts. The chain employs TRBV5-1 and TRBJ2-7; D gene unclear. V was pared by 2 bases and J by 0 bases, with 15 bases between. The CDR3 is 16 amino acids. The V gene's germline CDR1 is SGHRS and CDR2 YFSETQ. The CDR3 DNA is TGCGCCAGCAGCTTCGTCCCACAGACTGACTCCTACGAGCAGTACTTC. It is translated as CASSFVPQTDSYEQYF.

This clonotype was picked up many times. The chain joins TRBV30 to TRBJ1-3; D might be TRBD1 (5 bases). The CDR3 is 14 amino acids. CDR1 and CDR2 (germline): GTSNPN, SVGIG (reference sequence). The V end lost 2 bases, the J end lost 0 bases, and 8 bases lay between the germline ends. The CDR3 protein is CAWSTDSSGNTIYF. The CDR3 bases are TGTGCCTGGAGTACAGACAGCTCTGGAAACACCATATATTTT.

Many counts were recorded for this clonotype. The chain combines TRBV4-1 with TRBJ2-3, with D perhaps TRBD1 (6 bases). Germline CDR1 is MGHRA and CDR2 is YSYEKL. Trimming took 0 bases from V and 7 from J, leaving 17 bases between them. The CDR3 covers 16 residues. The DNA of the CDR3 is TGCGCCAGCAGCCAAGAACCCGGGACAATGGTGCATACGCAGTATTTT. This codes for CASSQEPGTMVHTQYF.

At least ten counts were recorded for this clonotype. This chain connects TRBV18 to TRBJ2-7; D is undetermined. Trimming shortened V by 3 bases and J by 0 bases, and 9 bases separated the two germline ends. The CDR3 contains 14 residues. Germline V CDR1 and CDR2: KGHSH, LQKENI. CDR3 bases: TGTGCCAGCTCACCGGGTAGCCGCTCCTACGAGCAGTACTTC. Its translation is CASSPGSRSYEQYF.

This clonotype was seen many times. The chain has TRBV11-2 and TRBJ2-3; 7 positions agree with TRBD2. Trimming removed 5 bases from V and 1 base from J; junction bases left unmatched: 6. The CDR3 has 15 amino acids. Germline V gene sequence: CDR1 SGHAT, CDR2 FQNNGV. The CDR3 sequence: CASSRAGAGTDTQYF. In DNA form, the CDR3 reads TGTGCCAGCAGCCGTGCGGGAGCTGGCACAGATACGCAGTATTTT.

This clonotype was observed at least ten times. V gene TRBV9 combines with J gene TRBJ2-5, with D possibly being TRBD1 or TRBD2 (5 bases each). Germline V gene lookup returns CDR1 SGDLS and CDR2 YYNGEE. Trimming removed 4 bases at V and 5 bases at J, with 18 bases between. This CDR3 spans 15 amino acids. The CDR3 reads CASSPGASGSETQYF. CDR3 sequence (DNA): TGTGCCAGCAGCCCCGGGGCAAGTGGGAGTGAGACCCAGTACTTC.

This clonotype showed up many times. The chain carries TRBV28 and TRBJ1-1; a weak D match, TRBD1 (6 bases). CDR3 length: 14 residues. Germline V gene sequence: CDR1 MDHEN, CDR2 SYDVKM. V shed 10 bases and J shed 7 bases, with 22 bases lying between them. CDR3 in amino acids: CATTALTGRLEAFF. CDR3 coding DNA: TGTGCCACCACCGCGTTGACAGGCCGACTTGAAGCTTTCTTT.

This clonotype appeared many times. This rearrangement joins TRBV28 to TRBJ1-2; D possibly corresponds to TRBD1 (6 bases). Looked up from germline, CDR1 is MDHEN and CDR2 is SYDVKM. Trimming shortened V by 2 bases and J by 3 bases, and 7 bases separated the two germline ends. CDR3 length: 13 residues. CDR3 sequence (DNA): TGTGCCAGCAGTTTAACAGGGTACTATGGCTACACCTTC. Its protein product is CASSLTGYYGYTF.

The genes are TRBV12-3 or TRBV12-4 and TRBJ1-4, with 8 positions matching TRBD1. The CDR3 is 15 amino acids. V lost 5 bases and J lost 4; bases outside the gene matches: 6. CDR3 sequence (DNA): TGTGCCAGCAGTATAGGGACAGGAATTAATGAAAAACTGTTTTTT. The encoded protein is CASSIGTGINEKLFF.

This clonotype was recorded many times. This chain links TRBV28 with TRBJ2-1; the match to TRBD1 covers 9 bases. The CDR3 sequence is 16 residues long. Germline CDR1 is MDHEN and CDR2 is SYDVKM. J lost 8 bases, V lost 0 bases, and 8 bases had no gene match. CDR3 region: CASSLWGTGLSDEQFF. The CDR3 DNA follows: TGTGCCAGCAGTTTATGGGGGACAGGGCTAAGCGATGAGCAGTTCTTC.

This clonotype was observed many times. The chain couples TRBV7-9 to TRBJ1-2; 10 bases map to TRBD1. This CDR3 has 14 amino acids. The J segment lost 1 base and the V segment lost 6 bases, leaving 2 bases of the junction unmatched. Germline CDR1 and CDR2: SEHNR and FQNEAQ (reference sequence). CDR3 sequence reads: CASRGQGDNYGYTF. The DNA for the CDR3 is TGTGCCAGCAGAGGACAGGGGGATAACTATGGCTACACCTTC.

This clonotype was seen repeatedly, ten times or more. Here the CDR3 reads CASSSSQRTVNTGELFF. CDR3 nucleotide sequence: TGCGCCAGCAGCTCCTCTCAAAGGACGGTGAACACCGGGGAGCTGTTTTTT. This rearrangement joins TRBV5-1 to TRBJ2-2, with D unresolved. This CDR3 has 17 residues. CDR1 is SGHRS and CDR2 is YFSETQ in the germline V gene. V lost 3 bases and J 1 base, leaving 16 bases between the germline ends.

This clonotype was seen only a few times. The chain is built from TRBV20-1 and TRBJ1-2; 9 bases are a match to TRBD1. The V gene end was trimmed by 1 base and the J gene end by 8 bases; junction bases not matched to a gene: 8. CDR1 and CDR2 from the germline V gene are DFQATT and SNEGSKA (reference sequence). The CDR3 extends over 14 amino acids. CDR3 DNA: TGCAGTGCTAGAGTCAGCGGGACAGGGTACGGCTACACCTTC. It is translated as CSARVSGTGYGYTF.

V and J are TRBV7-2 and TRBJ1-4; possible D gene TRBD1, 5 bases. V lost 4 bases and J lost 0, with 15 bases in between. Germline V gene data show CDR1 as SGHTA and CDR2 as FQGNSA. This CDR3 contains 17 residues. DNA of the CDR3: TGTGCCAGCAGCTACTCGGGGGGGACCTCAACTAATGAAAAACTGTTTTTT. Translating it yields CASSYSGGTSTNEKLFF. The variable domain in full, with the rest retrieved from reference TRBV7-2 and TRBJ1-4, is GAGVSQSPSNKVTEKGKDVELRCDPISGHTALYWYRQSLGQGLEFLIYFQGNSAPDKSGLPSDRFSAERTGGSVSTLTIQRTQQEDSAVYLCASSYSGGTSTNEKLFFGSGTQLSVL.

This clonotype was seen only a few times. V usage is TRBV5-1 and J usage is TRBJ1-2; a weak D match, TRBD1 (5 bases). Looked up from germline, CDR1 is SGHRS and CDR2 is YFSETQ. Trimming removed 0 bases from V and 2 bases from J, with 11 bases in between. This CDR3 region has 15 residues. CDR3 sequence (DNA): TGCGCCAGCAGCTTGGACCCAGGGTCGAACTATGGCTACACCTTC. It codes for CASSLDPGSNYGYTF.

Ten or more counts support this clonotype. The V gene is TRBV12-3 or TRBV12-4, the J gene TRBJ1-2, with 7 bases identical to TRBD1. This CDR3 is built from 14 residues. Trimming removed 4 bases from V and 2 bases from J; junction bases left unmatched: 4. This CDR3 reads CASSSYRGNYGYTF. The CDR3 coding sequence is TGTGCCAGCAGTTCCTACAGGGGAAACTATGGCTACACCTTC.